The 5 T cell receptor beta chains reported below all come from one sample, sequenced in a study of naive and memory T cell subsets. The beta constant-region primer was an equimolar mix of two oligonucleotides covering TRBC1 and TRBC2. Four rounds of PCR amplified the ligated cDNA using nested alpha and beta constant-region primers plus SP2. TCRdb used MiXCR to reprocess the UMI-ligation and nested PCR reads, holding one entry per CDR3 protein. The sample shows some 83,000 distinct CDR3 sequences, about 9.9% of them seen only once. The sequenced material came from naive CD8+ T cells from blood. All receptors come from a human donor in good health.

This clonotype has at least ten counts. This chain uses TRBV14 with TRBJ2-7; D might be TRBD2 (5 bases). CDR1 is SGHDN, CDR2 FVKESK, per germline. Trimming left V 4 bases short and J 5 bases short, with 9 bases between. The CDR3 runs to 12 residues. CDR3 protein: CASSRRADEQYF. For the CDR3, the DNA is TGTGCCAGCAGCCGGCGGGCAGACGAGCAGTACTTC.

A few counts support this clonotype. The chain employs TRBV19 and TRBJ1-5; 7 positions agree with TRBD1. This CDR3 is built from 13 residues. Germline loops: CDR1 LNHDA, CDR2 SQIVND (reference sequence). V dropped 8 bases and J dropped 5; count of bases not matched to a gene: 6. CDR3 loop: CASRGGHDQPQHF. The CDR3 DNA follows: TGTGCCAGTCGAGGGGGCCACGATCAGCCCCAGCATTTT.

The gene calls are TRBV20-1 and TRBJ2-3; 9 bases fit TRBD2. Germline V gene data show CDR1 as DFQATT and CDR2 as SNEGSKA (reference sequence). J gave up 4 bases and V 0 bases, and 14 bases lay outside the gene matches. The CDR3 runs to 18 residues. The CDR3 region is CSAREFGRAGGSADTQYF. CDR3 DNA sequence: TGCAGTGCTAGAGAGTTCGGTCGAGCGGGGGGTTCAGCAGATACGCAGTATTTT.

The chain combines TRBV12-3 or TRBV12-4 with TRBJ2-1, with unresolved D. With 8 bases removed from V and 4 bases from J, the gap between germline ends came to 6 bases. There are 11 residues in the CDR3. The CDR3 reads CASGSYNEQFF. The CDR3, as DNA: TGTGCCAGCGGCTCTTACAATGAGCAGTTCTTC.

In this sample, this clonotype turned up a few times. The V call is TRBV11-2, the J call TRBJ2-7; TRBD2 matches 11 bases. Trimming took 4 bases from V and 6 from J; bases not matched to a gene: 5. This CDR3 region has 14 residues. Germline CDR1 SGHAT, CDR2 FQNNGV. This CDR3 reads CASSSTSGIFEQYF. The CDR3 coding sequence is TGTGCCAGCAGCTCGACTAGCGGGATCTTCGAGCAGTACTTC.